This TCR beta chain appears in the sequencing data of a study of cytomegalovirus exposure and HLA in healthy donors. Trimming took off 0 bases at V and 4 bases at J, with 13 bases between the two ends. The CDR3 is 17 residues long. Germline assignment: CDR1 MGHRA and CDR2 YSYEKL. Use of 60 Vbeta and 13 Jbeta primers characterized the PCR. The data were produced by immunoSEQ multiplex PCR, yet TCRdb's version contains in-frame clones alone and is incomplete. The table includes 200,000 or so clones, roughly 80% detected once. This clone was observed many times. This sequence joins TRBV4-1 and TRBJ2-6; possible D gene TRBD1, 6 bases. This clonotype originated in a man aged 35-49 years in good health and CMV-seropositive. The sequenced material came from PBMCs. CDR3 in amino acids: CASSQDSPGDGANVLTF. DNA for the CDR3: TGCGCCAGCAGCCAAGACAGCCCAGGGGACGGGGCCAACGTCCTGACTTTC.